The sequence of this T cell receptor beta chain was determined in a study of CD8 T cells in ankylosing spondylitis. Whole-study results and caveats: The clones that were linked to disease were reported to be significantly enriched in matched synovial fluid samples from ankylosing spondylitis patients. A TCR beta motif made of 7 to 9 highly homologous variants seemed typical of ankylosing spondylitis blood. Earlier reports found some motif variants in synovial fluid and blood in reactive arthritis.

The authors made TCR beta libraries by quantitative 5'-RACE with molecular barcodes. MiXCR was run by TCRdb on the 5' RACE reads, yielding one entry per CDR3 protein. This table has hundreds of thousands of distinct CDR3 sequences, about a quarter appearing once. This clonotype has a count of ten or more. Its antigen is not known. The CDR3 totals 13 residues. Looked up from germline, CDR1 is SNHLY and CDR2 is FYNNEI. V was pared by 6 bases and J by 2 bases, with 4 bases of the junction left unmatched. This TCR derives from a male donor with ankylosing spondylitis or in good health (not recorded which). The sequenced material came from blood, either unsorted or a sorted T cell fraction (not recorded which). The chain is built from TRBV2 and TRBJ2-7; 7 bases map to TRBD2. DNA of the CDR3: TGTGCCAGCAGGCCGGGAGGTACCTACGAGCAGTACTTC. Translated: CASRPGGTYEQYF.